A single sample is the source of the 30 T cell receptor beta chains below, sequenced in a study of T-cell reconstitution after alpha-beta-depleted transplantation in children. Unique molecular identifiers were used in preparing the TCRbeta library. MiXCR was run by TCRdb on the PCR reads, yielding one entry per CDR3 protein. The repertoire holds around 480,000 distinct CDR3 sequences, with approximately 32% as singletons. The material sequenced was PBMCs from the stem cell graft donor, taken from the stem cell graft. These TCRs come from a human donor who donated a stem cell graft to a child with aplastic anemia.

The chain employs TRBV30 and TRBJ2-2, with D unclear. In germline, CDR1 is GTSNPN, CDR2 SVGIG (reference sequence). The V end was cut by 2 bases, the J end by 3 bases, with 10 bases between. The CDR3 totals 14 residues. CDR3 residues: CAWSRLGDTGELFF. Written as DNA, the CDR3 is TGTGCCTGGAGTAGGCTAGGAGACACCGGGGAGCTGTTTTTT.

This chain uses TRBV6-2 or TRBV6-3 with TRBJ2-1; TRBD2 agrees at 7 bases. The V gene end was trimmed by 0 bases and the J gene end by 7 bases; junction bases not matched to a gene: 9. Germline V gene sequence: CDR1 MNHEY, CDR2 SVGEGT. The CDR3 length is 16 residues. The CDR3 DNA sequence: TGTGCCAGCAGTTACTCGTCCGCGGGAGCCGGGAATGAGCAGTTCTTC. Protein product: CASSYSSAGAGNEQFF.

The rearrangement links TRBV7-8 to TRBJ1-1; weak D call: TRBD1 (6 bases). The CDR3 is 15 residues long. From germline, CDR1 is SGHVS and CDR2 FQNEAQ. V lost 4 bases and J 5 bases, leaving 17 bases between the germline ends. The CDR3 protein is CASSWEGGAGTEAFF. For the CDR3, the DNA is TGTGCCAGCAGCTGGGAGGGGGGGGCAGGTACTGAAGCTTTCTTT.

This clonotype has just a few counts. This rearrangement joins TRBV6-1 to TRBJ2-7; D not resolved. The CDR3 length is 16 residues. Germline assignment: CDR1 MNHNS and CDR2 SASEGT. Trimming took 5 bases from V and 3 from J, leaving 20 bases between them. The DNA for the CDR3 is TGTGCCAGCAGTCAAGGACCCAAACCCCCGCACTACGAGCAGTACTTC. Translation gives CASSQGPKPPHYEQYF.

This clonotype was detected only a few times. The chain uses TRBV10-3 and TRBJ2-1, with D possibly called TRBD1 or TRBD2 (5 bases each). CDR3 length equals 15 residues. The V and J ends lost 0 bases and 2 bases respectively, with 8 bases between them. The germline V gene encodes CDR1 ENHRY and CDR2 SYGVKD. CDR3 sequence reads: CAISESGGAYNEQFF. The CDR3, as DNA: TGTGCCATCAGTGAGTCTGGGGGAGCCTACAATGAGCAGTTCTTC.

This clonotype turned up a few times. This chain connects TRBV20-1 to TRBJ1-4, with D possibly TRBD1 on 5 matching bases. The V end lost 0 bases, the J end lost 5 bases, and 10 bases lay between the germline ends. Germline values: CDR1 DFQATT, CDR2 SNEGSKA (reference sequence). The CDR3 consists of 14 residues. The CDR3 DNA reads as TGCAGTGCTAGAGATTTCCGGGACAATGAAAAACTGTTTTTT. Its translation is CSARDFRDNEKLFF.

This clonotype has a handful of counts. In DNA, the CDR3 is TGTGCCAGCAGTTTCGGGCAGGGGGCGGGTCAGCCCCAGCATTTT. Translation gives CASSFGQGAGQPQHF. This rearrangement joins TRBV28 to TRBJ1-5, with 8 bases lining up with TRBD1. Germline CDR1 MDHEN, CDR2 SYDVKM. V shed 3 bases, J shed 6 bases, and the junction held 7 bases outside the gene matches. The CDR3 is 15 residues long.

The chain employs TRBV24-1 and TRBJ2-1; D is uncertain. V was cut by 0 bases and J by 5 bases, with 7 bases left in between. The V gene's germline CDR1 is KGHDR and CDR2 SFDVKD. The CDR3 runs 14 residues. The CDR3 coding sequence is TGTGCCACCAGTGATTTGGAGAACAACAATGAGCAGTTCTTC. Protein: CATSDLENNNEQFF.

This clonotype was observed a handful of times. The chain couples TRBV12-3 or TRBV12-4 to TRBJ1-1, with TRBD1 matching over 9 bases. Trimming cost V 3 bases and J 8 bases; bases outside gene matches: 1. The CDR3 runs to 12 residues. CDR3 nucleotide sequence: TGTGCCAGCAGTTTCGGGACAGGGGAAGCTTTCTTT. Translation gives CASSFGTGEAFF.

This clonotype came up a few times. CDR3 sequence (DNA): TGCAGTGCTAGGGGACAGGGGGATGGCTACACCTTC. It is translated as CSARGQGDGYTF. The rearrangement joins TRBV20-1 to TRBJ1-2, with 11 bases fitting TRBD1. V lost 3 bases, J lost 6 bases, and 0 bases stayed unmatched. Germline V lookup: CDR1 DFQATT, CDR2 SNEGSKA (reference sequence). There are 12 residues in the CDR3.

This clonotype was detected a few times. V usage is TRBV20-1 and J usage is TRBJ1-5, with D possibly being TRBD1 (6 bases). CDR3 length: 12 residues. Trimming took 7 bases from V and 3 from J, leaving 10 bases between them. Germline values: CDR1 DFQATT, CDR2 SNEGSKA (reference sequence). CDR3 region: CSVTGHNQPQHF. The CDR3 region has the DNA TGCAGTGTTACAGGGCACAATCAGCCCCAGCATTTT.

The gene calls are TRBV11-1 and TRBJ1-1; D is perhaps TRBD1 (5 bases). CDR1 and CDR2 (germline): SGHAT, FQDESV (reference sequence). This CDR3 has 12 residues. Trimming pared 2 bases from V and 6 bases from J, leaving 7 bases between. The CDR3 DNA reads TGTGCCAGCAGCTTAATGGGACCTGAAGCTTTCTTT. This codes for CASSLMGPEAFF.

This clonotype has a handful of counts. The chain links TRBV11-2 to TRBJ2-2; 7 nucleotides agree with TRBD1. The ends lost 0 bases at V and 4 bases at J; junction bases unmatched: 8. Germline-derived CDR1 and CDR2 are SGHAT and FQNNGV. The CDR3 is made up of 17 amino acids. For the CDR3, the DNA is TGTGCCAGCAGCTTAGAGTGGGACAGCCTAATCACCGGGGAGCTGTTTTTT. Translating it yields CASSLEWDSLITGELFF. Together with reference TRBV11-2 and TRBJ2-2, the CDR3 gives the full variable domain: EAGVAQSPRYKIIEKRQSVAFWCNPISGHATLYWYQQILGQGPKLLIQFQNNGVVDDSQLPKDRFSAERLKGVDSTLKIQPAKLEDSAVYLCASSLEWDSLITGELFFGEGSRLTVL.

The J gene is TRBJ1-1, the V gene TRBV29-1; 7 bases are a match to TRBD1. The trim removed 7 bases at V and 1 base at J, leaving 15 bases unmatched. Germline V gene sequence: CDR1 SQVTM, CDR2 ANQGSEA. CDR3 length: 16 residues. CDR3 amino acids: CSARFPQGQKNTEAFF. The DNA of the CDR3 is TGCAGCGCCCGATTCCCACAGGGGCAAAAGAACACTGAAGCTTTCTTT.

The chain combines TRBV4-3 with TRBJ2-3, with D possibly called TRBD1 or TRBD2 (5 bases each). Per germline, CDR1 LGHNA and CDR2 YSLEER. The V end was cut by 0 bases, the J end by 2 bases, with 15 bases between. CDR3 length: 17 amino acids. CDR3 DNA: TGCGCCAGCAGCCAAGACAGGGCTAGCAGCTACACAGATACGCAGTATTTT. Its translation is CASSQDRASSYTDTQYF.

This chain joins TRBV11-3 and TRBJ1-2; 7 bases agree with TRBD1. V lost 5 bases, J lost 5 bases, and 11 bases stayed unmatched. There are 15 residues in the CDR3. Germline values: CDR1 SGHNT, CDR2 YENEEA. The CDR3 region has the DNA TGTGCCAGCAGCCCTACGACGACAGGGTTTTATGGCTACACCTTC. This gives the protein CASSPTTTGFYGYTF.

The chain is built from TRBV6-1 and TRBJ2-1, with D perhaps assigned TRBD1 or TRBD2 (6 bases each). V shed 6 bases and J shed 4 bases, with 10 bases lying between them. CDR3 length: 13 residues. Germline V gene data show CDR1 as MNHNS and CDR2 as SASEGT. The CDR3 here is CASRTRGYNEQFF. The CDR3 nucleotides are TGTGCCAGCAGGACTAGGGGGTACAATGAGCAGTTCTTC.

This clonotype occurred a few times. The gene calls are TRBV4-3 and TRBJ1-2; D gene unclear. V gave up 4 bases and J gave up 2 bases, with 5 bases separating them. This CDR3 comprises 12 residues. CDR1 is LGHNA and CDR2 is YSLEER in the germline V gene. CDR3 DNA sequence: TGCGCCAGCAGCCGGAGGAACTATGGCTACACCTTC. It codes for CASSRRNYGYTF.

This clonotype has more than one count but fewer than ten. V usage is TRBV10-3 and J usage is TRBJ2-3; 8 bases are a match to TRBD1. The J segment lost 2 bases and the V segment lost 3 bases, leaving 7 bases of the junction unmatched. The germline V gene has CDR1 ENHRY and CDR2 SYGVKD. The CDR3 contains 16 residues. CDR3 amino acids: CAISDGSGGATDTQYF. In DNA form, the CDR3 reads TGTGCCATCAGTGATGGTTCAGGGGGCGCCACAGATACGCAGTATTTT.

The chain links TRBV11-2 to TRBJ1-2; no clear D. Germline CDR1 and CDR2: SGHAT and FQNNGV. The CDR3 has 13 residues. V lost 0 bases and J 10 bases, leaving 12 bases between the germline ends. This CDR3 reads CASSLDLGRVYTF. The CDR3 DNA sequence: TGTGCCAGCAGCTTAGATCTGGGTAGGGTCTACACCTTC.

In DNA, the CDR3 is TGTGCCAGCAGCCAAACTAGCGGGGTCATCAGTAGGTACAATGAGCAGTTCTTC. It yields the protein CASSQTSGVISRYNEQFF. The chain carries TRBV9 and TRBJ2-1; TRBD2 aligns across 10 bases. Per the germline V gene, CDR1 is SGDLS and CDR2 is YYNGEE. The CDR3 extends over 18 amino acids. Unmatched junction bases numbered 14, after V lost 4 bases and J lost 4 bases.

The rearrangement uses TRBV18 and TRBJ2-7; D perhaps matches TRBD1 (5 bases). This CDR3 contains 14 residues. CDR1 KGHSH and CDR2 LQKENI come from the germline V gene. V lost 2 bases to trimming and J lost 6 bases, with 14 bases between them. For the CDR3, the DNA is TGTGCCAGCTCACCAGTCCCAGGGAAGTCCGAGCAGTACGTC. Its translation: CASSPVPGKSEQYV.

This clonotype has just a few counts. The V and J genes are TRBV28 and TRBJ1-2, with D perhaps TRBD1 (5 bases). CDR3 size: 14 residues. The V gene's germline CDR1 is MDHEN and CDR2 SYDVKM. Trimming pared 6 bases from V and 6 bases from J, leaving 17 bases between. DNA for the CDR3: TGTGCCAGCAGCCTACCGGGACCGAATCATGGCTACACCTTC. It codes for CASSLPGPNHGYTF.

The rearrangement links TRBV9 to TRBJ2-1, with D unresolved. Germline CDR1 is SGDLS and CDR2 is YYNGEE. V lost 7 bases and J lost 6, with 11 bases in between. The CDR3 is made up of 12 amino acids. For the CDR3, the DNA is TGTGCCAGCGCCGTCGAAGGCAATGAGCAGTTCTTC. This codes for CASAVEGNEQFF.

This clonotype was counted between two and nine times. The chain employs TRBV20-1 and TRBJ1-2, with 7 nucleotides matching TRBD1. This CDR3 is built from 15 residues. The germline V gene has CDR1 DFQATT and CDR2 SNEGSKA (reference sequence). V lost 0 bases and J lost 8; bases outside the gene matches: 12. The CDR3 reads CSARDARTGLGGYTF. The CDR3 DNA sequence: TGCAGTGCTAGAGACGCGAGGACAGGCCTCGGGGGCTACACCTTC.

This clonotype occurred a few times. This chain links TRBV10-3 with TRBJ2-1, with D perhaps matching TRBD1 or TRBD2 (5 bases each). Germline V lookup: CDR1 ENHRY, CDR2 SYGVKD. V shed 2 bases and J shed 3 bases, with 11 bases lying between them. This CDR3 spans 15 amino acids. The CDR3 sequence: CAISEPGPIYNEQFF. The CDR3 DNA reads as TGTGCCATCAGTGAGCCGGGACCGATCTACAATGAGCAGTTCTTC.

This chain connects TRBV29-1 to TRBJ1-2, with D unresolved. CDR3 length: 11 amino acids. The germline V gene encodes CDR1 SQVTM and CDR2 ANQGSEA. Trimming took off 1 base at V and 0 bases at J, with 0 bases between the two ends. The CDR3 nucleotides are TGCAGCGTTGAAGCTAACTATGGCTACACCTTC. Protein sequence: CSVEANYGYTF.

This clonotype occurred a few times. This sequence joins TRBV12-3 or TRBV12-4 and TRBJ2-5; TRBD2 agrees at 15 bases. The CDR3 is 17 residues long. Trimming at V came to 2 bases and at J to 7 bases, leaving 8 bases not matched to a gene. The CDR3 region has the DNA TGTGCCAGCAGTTTACCGCGGGGACTAGCGGGAGGAGGGACCCAGTACTTC. Protein sequence: CASSLPRGLAGGGTQYF.

This clonotype was counted between two and nine times. CDR3 sequence (DNA): TGCGCCAGCAGTGAGGACGGGGGCACAGATACGCAGTATTTT. Translated, it gives CASSEDGGTDTQYF. This chain joins TRBV10-1 and TRBJ2-3; D is possibly TRBD2 (5 bases). Trimming left V 2 bases short and J 1 base short, with 7 bases between. The CDR3 length is 14 residues. Germline V CDR1 and CDR2: WNHNN, SYGVQD (reference sequence).

The V gene is TRBV5-1, the J gene TRBJ2-3; TRBD2 matches 9 bases. Germline V gene lookup returns CDR1 SGHRS and CDR2 YFSETQ. The CDR3 extends over 16 amino acids. After removal of 3 bases from V and 2 bases from J, the junction contained 7 bases not matched to a gene. The CDR3, as DNA: TGCGCCAGCAGCTGGGGTCTAGCGGGAACCACAGATACGCAGTATTTT. Its translation is CASSWGLAGTTDTQYF. Variable domain in full (rest from reference TRBV5-1 and TRBJ2-3): KAGVTQTPRYLIKTRGQQVTLSCSPISGHRSVSWYQQTPGQGLQFLFEYFSETQRNKGNFPGRFSGRQFSNSRSEMNVSTLELGDSALYLCASSWGLAGTTDTQYFGPGTRLTVL.